The entry below describes one TCR beta chain. Its antigen remains undetermined. No base-level quality is on record; no much larger clone is a single base apart. The library was obtained by PCR. The listed sequencing device is Illumina HiSeq 4000. The TCR beta-chain CDR3 region of each patient was profiled by high-throughput sequencing. For the original study's pipeline: Drawing on CDR3 differences between clinicopathological groups, the researchers built a classifier meant to tell apart patients with distant-metastatic papillary thyroid cancer. Repertoire diversity was assessed with the Shannon index, and tumor-blood repertoire similarity with the Morisita-Horn index. TCRdb ran its own pipeline on the public reads, namely fastp trimming at Q25 and MiXCR clone calling, and kept in-frame beta chains. TCRdb, not the authors, supplied the V and J calls. This sample comprises roughly 9,900 clones, over 25% of them detected only once. The ten largest clones add up to 8% to 11% of the sample.

This specimen comes from a study of metastatic and nonmetastatic thyroid tumors (TCRdb year 2020). The study in broad terms: Repertoires were compared across peripheral blood and tumor or nodule tissue samples from malignant and benign thyroid patients.

The germline V gene gives CDR1 as MNHNS and CDR2 as SASEGT. Including cysteine and phenylalanine, the CDR3 has 15 amino acids. The CDR3 DNA has 45 bases and is translated from base 1. Between the V and J ends, shortened by 5 bases and 4 bases respectively, the junction contains 16 bases. No treatment had been received by any patient before thyroid surgery. Using T-cell receptor beta sequencing, the study looked back at clinical samples from patients collected from about 2011 to 2018. On the study overall, not on this receptor specifically: In both blood and tumor samples, TCR beta diversity was reported to be significantly higher in malignant tumors than in benign nodules.

The clonotype was recovered from a male donor with papillary thyroid cancer or a benign thyroid nodule (not recorded which). Some clones in this sample may be carry-over from other donors' samples. Recombination connected TRBV6-1 to TRBJ2-3, with a tentative D gene TRBD2 over 6 matching bases. The sample was tumor tissue. Here the CDR3 is given as CASSPRGFGADTQYF. The DNA sequence follows: TGTGCCAGCAGTCCGCGGGGTTTCGGCGCAGATACGCAGTATTTT.